These 14 T cell receptor beta chains originate from one sample sequenced in a study of T-cell reconstitution after alpha-beta-depleted transplantation in children (dated by TCRdb to about 2016). Library method: PCR. For sequencing, an Illumina HiSeq 2500 was employed. To normalize quantification of the TCRbeta repertoire, the TCR libraries were built with molecular barcoding that relied on unique molecular identifiers. TCRdb reprocessing: public reads trimmed at Q25 with fastp, clones called with MiXCR, in-frame beta chains kept. Rows with one shared CDR3 protein collapse into an entry with the most common genes and DNA. The sample table lists 190,000 or so distinct CDR3 sequences, 6.5% to 7.5% of them with a count of one. The ten largest clonotypes hold around 2.7% of the sample. Source: PBMCs from the stem cell graft donor, taken from the stem cell graft. These receptors originate from a human donor who donated a stem cell graft to a child with Wiskott-Aldrich syndrome.

This clonotype was seen ten or more times. The J gene is TRBJ2-1, the V gene TRBV20-1; 9 nucleotides match TRBD1. The ends lost 5 bases at V and 0 bases at J; junction bases unmatched: 8. The CDR3 runs 16 residues. Germline V gene data show CDR1 as DFQATT and CDR2 as SNEGSKA (reference sequence). In DNA, the CDR3 is TGCAGTGCTGACCGGGACAGGGCTTTCTCCTACAATGAGCAGTTCTTC. Encoded protein: CSADRDRAFSYNEQFF.

This clonotype was counted between two and nine times. The CDR3 spells CASSLLLDHEQYF. The CDR3 region has the DNA TGCGCCAGCAGCTTGTTACTGGACCACGAGCAGTACTTC. The V gene is TRBV5-1, the J gene TRBJ2-7; D gene uncertain. Germline assignment: CDR1 SGHRS and CDR2 YFSETQ. The CDR3 runs 13 residues. V dropped 1 base and J dropped 5 bases, with 10 bases sitting between them.

This clonotype was seen many times. The chain combines TRBV10-3 with TRBJ2-7, with 13 bases lining up with TRBD2. The length of the CDR3 is 15 residues. Looked up from germline, CDR1 is ENHRY and CDR2 is SYGVKD. V shed 5 bases, J shed 2 bases, and the junction held 3 bases outside the gene matches. DNA of the CDR3: TGTGCCATCAGTCCGGGACTAGCGGGAACCTACGAGCAGTACTTC. This translates into CAISPGLAGTYEQYF.

In its sample, this clonotype was seen many times. This chain connects TRBV5-1 to TRBJ2-7, with D possibly matching TRBD1 (5 bases). Germline values: CDR1 SGHRS, CDR2 YFSETQ. The V end was cut by 3 bases, the J end by 4 bases, with 11 bases between. The length of the CDR3 is 13 residues. CDR3 in amino acids: CASSSTGEYEQYF. DNA of the CDR3: TGCGCCAGCAGCTCAACAGGAGAATACGAGCAGTACTTC.

This clonotype came up many times. The chain employs TRBV20-1 and TRBJ2-7; maybe TRBD1 (6 bases). This CDR3 spans 13 amino acids. V lost 5 bases to trimming and J lost 0 bases, with 11 bases between them. CDR1 and CDR2 from the germline V gene are DFQATT and SNEGSKA (reference sequence). In nucleotides, the CDR3 is TGCAGTGCTCACGACAGGAGCTCCTACGAGCAGTACTTC. Residues: CSAHDRSSYEQYF.

This clonotype was detected many times. The chain couples TRBV4-3 to TRBJ2-1; 12 bases are a match to TRBD2. With 1 base clipped from V and 6 bases from J, the junction kept 1 base outside the gene matches. CDR1 and CDR2 from the germline V gene are LGHNA and YSLEER. CDR3 length: 15 amino acids. The CDR3 region is CASSQVTSGGNEQFF. In DNA form, the CDR3 reads TGCGCCAGCAGCCAAGTGACTAGCGGGGGCAATGAGCAGTTCTTC.

The chain is built from TRBV30 and TRBJ1-5; TRBD1 agrees at 8 bases. The V segment lost 0 bases and the J segment 5 bases; nucleotides outside the gene matches: 0. The CDR3 contains 13 residues. Germline CDR1 is GTSNPN and CDR2 is SVGIG (reference sequence). This CDR3 reads CAWSVQGDQPQHF. As DNA, the CDR3 is TGTGCCTGGAGTGTACAGGGGGATCAGCCCCAGCATTTT.

There are many counts of this clonotype. This chain joins TRBV12-3 or TRBV12-4 and TRBJ1-4; D is uncertain. V was clipped by 3 bases and J by 5 bases, with 4 bases between them. This CDR3 spans 12 amino acids. The CDR3 bases are TGTGCCAGCAGTTTCTTAAATGAAAAACTGTTTTTT. Its protein product is CASSFLNEKLFF.

This clonotype was observed many times. The genes are TRBV7-2 and TRBJ1-3; unclear D gene. The V end lost 1 base, the J end lost 0 bases, and 7 bases lay between the germline ends. CDR3 size: 15 residues. Germline loops: CDR1 SGHTA, CDR2 FQGNSA. This CDR3 is CASSLDTHSGNTIYF. The CDR3 DNA follows: TGTGCCAGCAGCTTAGACACCCACTCTGGAAACACCATATATTTT.

This clonotype came up many times. The chain is built from TRBV4-3 and TRBJ1-2; TRBD1 matches 7 bases. There are 16 residues in the CDR3. J lost 2 bases, V lost 3 bases, and 9 bases had no gene match. From germline, CDR1 is LGHNA and CDR2 YSLEER. The CDR3 coding sequence is TGCGCCAGCAGCCAGGGATGGGGACAGCTAAACTATGGCTACACCTTC. Translating gives CASSQGWGQLNYGYTF.

This clonotype was seen a few times. The chain recombines TRBV5-1 with TRBJ1-5; maybe TRBD1 (5 bases). V was clipped by 4 bases and J by 2 bases, with 10 bases between them. The germline CDR1 and CDR2 sequences are SGHRS and YFSETQ. The CDR3 is 14 amino acids. CDR3 DNA: TGCGCCAGCAGCCCGGGGCCGGGCAATCAGCCCCAGCATTTT. It yields the protein CASSPGPGNQPQHF. Combining the CDR3 with reference TRBV5-1 and TRBJ1-5 gives the whole variable domain KAGVTQTPRYLIKTRGQQVTLSCSPISGHRSVSWYQQTPGQGLQFLFEYFSETQRNKGNFPGRFSGRQFSNSRSEMNVSTLELGDSALYLCASSPGPGNQPQHFGDGTRLSIL.

This clonotype was seen many times. This rearrangement joins TRBV12-3 or TRBV12-4 to TRBJ2-5; D unresolved. Trimming stripped 11 bases from V and 4 bases from J, with 11 bases between. This CDR3 spans 11 amino acids. In DNA form, the CDR3 reads TGTGCCTCGAGGATTGGAGAGACCCAGTACTTC. Amino acids: CASRIGETQYF.

This clonotype was counted at least ten times. The chain links TRBV6-5 to TRBJ2-7, with D hard to call. Germline V gene sequence: CDR1 MNHEY, CDR2 SVGAGI. V lost 2 bases to trimming and J lost 5 bases, with 16 bases between them. The CDR3 totals 15 residues. DNA of the CDR3: TGTGCCAGCAGTTACGACTGGGCGGACCTGGACGAGCAGTACTTC. As protein: CASSYDWADLDEQYF.

Ten or more counts support this clonotype. The chain carries TRBV12-3 or TRBV12-4 and TRBJ1-1; D unresolved. Trimming shortened V by 2 bases and J by 1 base, and 11 bases separated the two germline ends. The CDR3 extends over 15 amino acids. CDR3 amino acids: CASSLRRPGNTEAFF. The CDR3, as DNA: TGTGCCAGCAGTTTACGTCGCCCCGGGAACACTGAAGCTTTCTTT.